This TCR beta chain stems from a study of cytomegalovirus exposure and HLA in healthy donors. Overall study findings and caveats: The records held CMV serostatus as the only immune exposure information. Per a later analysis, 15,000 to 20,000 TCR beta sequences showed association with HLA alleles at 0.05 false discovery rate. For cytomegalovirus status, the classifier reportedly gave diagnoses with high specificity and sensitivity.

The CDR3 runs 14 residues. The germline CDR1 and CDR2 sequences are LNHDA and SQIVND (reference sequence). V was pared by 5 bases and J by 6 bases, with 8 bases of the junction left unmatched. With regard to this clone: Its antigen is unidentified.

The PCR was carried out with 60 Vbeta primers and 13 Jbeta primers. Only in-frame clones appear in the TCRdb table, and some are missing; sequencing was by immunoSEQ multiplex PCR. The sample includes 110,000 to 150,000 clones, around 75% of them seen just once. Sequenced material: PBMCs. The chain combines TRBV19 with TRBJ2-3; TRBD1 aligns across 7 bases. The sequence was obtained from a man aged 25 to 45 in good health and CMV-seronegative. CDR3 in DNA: TGTGCCAGTAGTGAGGGACAGTCGAAGGATACGCAGTATTTT. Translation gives CASSEGQSKDTQYF.